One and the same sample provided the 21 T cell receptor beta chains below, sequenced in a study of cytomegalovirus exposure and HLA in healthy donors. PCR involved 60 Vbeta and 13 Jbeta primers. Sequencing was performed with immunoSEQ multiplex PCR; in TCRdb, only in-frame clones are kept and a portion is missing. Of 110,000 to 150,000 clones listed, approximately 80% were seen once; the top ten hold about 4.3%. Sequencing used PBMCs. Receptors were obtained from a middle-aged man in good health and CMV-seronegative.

The CDR3 region is CASSLAGGNQPQHF. The CDR3 nucleotides are TGTGCCAGCAGCTTAGCAGGGGGGAATCAGCCCCAGCATTTT. The chain combines TRBV11-2 with TRBJ1-5; 7 nucleotides match TRBD1. V shed 1 base and J 4 bases; nucleotides not matched to a gene: 1. CDR1 and CDR2 (germline): SGHAT, FQNNGV. This CDR3 is built from 14 residues.

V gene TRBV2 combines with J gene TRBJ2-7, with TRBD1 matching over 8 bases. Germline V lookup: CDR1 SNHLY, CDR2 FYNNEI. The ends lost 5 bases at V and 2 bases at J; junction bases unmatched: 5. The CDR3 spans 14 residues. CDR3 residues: CASSLTGVTYEQYF. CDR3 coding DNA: TGTGCCAGCAGTTTGACAGGGGTCACCTACGAGCAGTACTTC.

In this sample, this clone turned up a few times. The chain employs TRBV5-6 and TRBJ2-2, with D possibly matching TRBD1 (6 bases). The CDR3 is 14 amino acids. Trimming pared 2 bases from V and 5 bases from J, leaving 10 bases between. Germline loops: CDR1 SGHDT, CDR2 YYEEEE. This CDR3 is CASSFRGRTGELFF. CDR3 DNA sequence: TGTGCCAGCAGCTTCAGGGGCAGGACCGGGGAGCTGTTTTTT.

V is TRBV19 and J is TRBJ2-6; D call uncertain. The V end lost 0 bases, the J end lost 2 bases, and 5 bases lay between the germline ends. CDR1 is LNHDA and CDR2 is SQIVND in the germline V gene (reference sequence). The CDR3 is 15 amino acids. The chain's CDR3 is CASSIDRAGANVLTF. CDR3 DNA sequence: TGTGCCAGTAGTATAGATCGAGCTGGGGCCAACGTCCTGACTTTC.

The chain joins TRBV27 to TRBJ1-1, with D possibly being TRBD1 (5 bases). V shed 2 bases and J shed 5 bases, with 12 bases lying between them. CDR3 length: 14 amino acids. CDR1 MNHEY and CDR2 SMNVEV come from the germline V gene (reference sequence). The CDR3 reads CASSLRGGGTEAFF. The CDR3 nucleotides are TGTGCCAGCAGTTTACGCGGGGGGGGAACTGAAGCTTTCTTT.

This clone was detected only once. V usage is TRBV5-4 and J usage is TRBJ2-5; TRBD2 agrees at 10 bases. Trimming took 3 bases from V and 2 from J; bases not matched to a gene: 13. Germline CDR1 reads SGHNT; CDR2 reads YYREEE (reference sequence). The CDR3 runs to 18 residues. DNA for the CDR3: TGTGCCAGCAGCTCCCCCTTGGGCCTAGCGGGGGTTCAAGAGACCCAGTACTTC. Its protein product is CASSSPLGLAGVQETQYF.

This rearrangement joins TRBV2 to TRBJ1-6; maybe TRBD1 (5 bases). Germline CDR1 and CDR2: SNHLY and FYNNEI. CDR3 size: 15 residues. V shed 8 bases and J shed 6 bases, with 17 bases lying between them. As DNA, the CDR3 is TGTGCCAGCGAGATTCAGGGACTGATTAATTCACCCCTCCACTTT. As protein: CASEIQGLINSPLHF.

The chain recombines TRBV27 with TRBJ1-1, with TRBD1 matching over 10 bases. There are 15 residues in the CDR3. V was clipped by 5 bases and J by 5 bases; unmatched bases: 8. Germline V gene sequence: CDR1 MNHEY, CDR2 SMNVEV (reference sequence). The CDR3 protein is CASSPRDRGRTEAFF. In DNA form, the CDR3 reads TGTGCCAGCAGTCCCCGGGACAGGGGTCGGACTGAAGCTTTCTTT.

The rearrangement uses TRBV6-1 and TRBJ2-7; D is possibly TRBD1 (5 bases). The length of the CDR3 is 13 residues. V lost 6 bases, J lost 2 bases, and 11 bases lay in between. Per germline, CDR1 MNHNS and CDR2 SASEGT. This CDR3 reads CASRVTEPYEQYF. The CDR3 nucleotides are TGTGCCAGCAGGGTGACAGAGCCCTACGAGCAGTACTTC.

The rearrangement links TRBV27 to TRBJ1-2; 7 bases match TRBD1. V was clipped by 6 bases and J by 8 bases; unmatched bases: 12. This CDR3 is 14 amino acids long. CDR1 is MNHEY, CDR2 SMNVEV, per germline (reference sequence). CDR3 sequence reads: CASREGARVKGYTF. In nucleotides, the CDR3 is TGTGCCAGCAGAGAGGGGGCGCGGGTAAAAGGCTACACCTTC.

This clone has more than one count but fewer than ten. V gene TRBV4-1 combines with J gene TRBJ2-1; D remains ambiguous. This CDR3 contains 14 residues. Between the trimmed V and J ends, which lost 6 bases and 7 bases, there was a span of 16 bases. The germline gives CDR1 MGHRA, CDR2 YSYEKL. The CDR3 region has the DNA TGCGCCAGCAGTGACTCGATGGTCCTTAATGAGCAGTTCTTC. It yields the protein CASSDSMVLNEQFF.

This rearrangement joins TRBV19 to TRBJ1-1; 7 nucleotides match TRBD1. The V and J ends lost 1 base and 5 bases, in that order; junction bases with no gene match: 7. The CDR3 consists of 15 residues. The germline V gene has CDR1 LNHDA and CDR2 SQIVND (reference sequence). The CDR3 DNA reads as TGTGCCAGTAGTATAGGCACAGGGGTGGGAACTGAAGCTTTCTTT. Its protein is CASSIGTGVGTEAFF.

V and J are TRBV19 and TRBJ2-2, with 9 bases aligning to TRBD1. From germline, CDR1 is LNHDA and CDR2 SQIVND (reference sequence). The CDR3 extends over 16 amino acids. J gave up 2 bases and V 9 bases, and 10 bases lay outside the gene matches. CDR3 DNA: TGTGCCAGCTTGACAAACAGGGGGCAAAACACCGGGGAGCTGTTTTTT. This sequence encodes CASLTNRGQNTGELFF.

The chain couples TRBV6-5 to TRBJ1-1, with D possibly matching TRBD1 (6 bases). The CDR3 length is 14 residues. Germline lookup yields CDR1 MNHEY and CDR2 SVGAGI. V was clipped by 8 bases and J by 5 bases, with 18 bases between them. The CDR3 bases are TGTGCCAGCTGGGCTTGGGGGCTAAAGACTGAAGCTTTCTTT. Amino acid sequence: CASWAWGLKTEAFF.

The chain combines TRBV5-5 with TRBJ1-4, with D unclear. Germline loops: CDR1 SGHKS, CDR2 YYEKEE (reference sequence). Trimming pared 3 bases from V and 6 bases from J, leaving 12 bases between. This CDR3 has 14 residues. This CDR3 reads CASSSPSGYEKLFF. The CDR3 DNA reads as TGTGCCAGCAGCTCGCCGTCAGGTTATGAAAAACTGTTTTTT.

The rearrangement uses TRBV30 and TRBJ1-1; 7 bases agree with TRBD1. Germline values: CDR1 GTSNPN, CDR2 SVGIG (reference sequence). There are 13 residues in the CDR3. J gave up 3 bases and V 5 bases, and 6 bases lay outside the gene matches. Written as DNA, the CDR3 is TGTGCCTGGGCTCGACAGGGACACACTGAAGCTTTCTTT. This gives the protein CAWARQGHTEAFF.

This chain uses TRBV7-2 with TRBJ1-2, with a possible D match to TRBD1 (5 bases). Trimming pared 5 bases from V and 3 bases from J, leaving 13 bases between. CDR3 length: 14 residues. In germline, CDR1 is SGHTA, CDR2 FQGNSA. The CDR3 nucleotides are TGTGCCAGCAGCCCCCGCGGGGGTGACTATGGCTACACCTTC. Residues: CASSPRGGDYGYTF.

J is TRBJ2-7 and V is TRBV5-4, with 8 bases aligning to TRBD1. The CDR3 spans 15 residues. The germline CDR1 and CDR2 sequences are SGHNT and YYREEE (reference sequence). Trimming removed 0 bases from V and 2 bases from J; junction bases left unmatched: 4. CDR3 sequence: CASSLGSGQAYEQYF. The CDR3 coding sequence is TGTGCCAGCAGCTTGGGTTCGGGACAGGCCTACGAGCAGTACTTC.

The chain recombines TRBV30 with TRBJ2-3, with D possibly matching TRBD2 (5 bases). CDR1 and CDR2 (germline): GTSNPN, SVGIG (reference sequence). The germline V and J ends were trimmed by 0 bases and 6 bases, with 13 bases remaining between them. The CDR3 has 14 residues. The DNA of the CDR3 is TGTGCCTGGAGTGTAAGGCGGGCGGCTGATACGCAGTATTTT. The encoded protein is CAWSVRRAADTQYF.

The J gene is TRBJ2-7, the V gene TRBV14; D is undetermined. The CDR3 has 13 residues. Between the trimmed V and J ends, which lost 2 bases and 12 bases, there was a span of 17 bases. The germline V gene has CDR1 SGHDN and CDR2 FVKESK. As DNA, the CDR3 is TGTGCCAGCAGCCAATTTTCGACGGGTCCCGGGTACTTC. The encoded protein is CASSQFSTGPGYF.

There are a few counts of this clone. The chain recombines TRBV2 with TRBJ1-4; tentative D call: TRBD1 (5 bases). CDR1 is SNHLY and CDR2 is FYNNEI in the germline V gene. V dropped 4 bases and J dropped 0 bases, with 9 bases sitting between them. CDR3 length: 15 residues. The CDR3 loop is CASSGTLATNEKLFF. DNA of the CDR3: TGTGCCAGCAGTGGGACACTCGCAACTAATGAAAAACTGTTTTTT.